A selection of T cell receptor beta chains follows, all from one sample in a study of blood T cell repertoires in COVID-19. The repertoire was sequenced with immunoSEQ multiplex PCR; TCRdb's copy has only in-frame clones and lacks some. This sample has about 81,000 clones, with about 89% found just once. Sequenced input: peripheral blood. The source is a man aged 70-80 years with active or convalescent COVID-19. CDR3s include the opening cysteine and the closing phenylalanine or tryptophan. The order of the fields is clone size, CDR3 length, D gene, V gene, J gene, CDR3 protein, CDR3 DNA. D genes are given only for firm matches. Rows may omit the clone size; those that give it use once, few, many or a size class.

>NA|15|NA|TRBV4-3|TRBJ1-2
CASSPREGLIYGYTF
TGCGCCAGCAGCCCTCGCGAGGGACTGATCTATGGCTACACCTTC
>NA|11|NA|TRBV30|TRBJ2-7
CASLISHEQYF
TGTGCGTCTCTAATTTCCCACGAGCAGTACTTC
>NA|16|NA|TRBV4-3|TRBJ1-1
CASSQGVRGMNTEAFF
TGCGCCAGCAGCCAGGGGGTGCGGGGGATGAACACTGAAGCTTTCTTT
>NA|12|NA|TRBV2|TRBJ1-2
CASSDRSHGYTF
TGTGCCAGCAGCGACAGGTCGCATGGCTACACCTTC
>NA|13|NA|TRBV15|TRBJ1-5
CATSRDYGKPQHF
TGTGCCACCAGCAGAGATTACGGGAAGCCCCAGCATTTT
>NA|14|NA|TRBV5-1|TRBJ1-2
CASSLEDSRGGYTF
TGCGCCAGCAGCTTGGAGGACAGTCGAGGAGGCTACACCTTC
>NA|14|NA|TRBV11-1|TRBJ2-7
CASNQGSASYEQYF
TGTGCCAGCAACCAGGGGTCGGCTTCCTACGAGCAGTACTTC
>NA|15|NA|TRBV19|TRBJ1-2
CASTPPEKRNYGYTF
TGTGCCAGTACCCCGCCGGAGAAACGTAACTATGGCTACACCTTC
>NA|14|NA|TRBV11-1|TRBJ1-1
CASSLYRGSTEAFF
TGTGCCAGCAGCTTGTATCGGGGATCCACTGAAGCTTTCTTT
>NA|15|NA|TRBV30|TRBJ1-4
CAWSDLAGKGEKLFF
TGTGCCTGGAGTGACCTAGCGGGGAAAGGAGAAAAACTGTTTTTT
>NA|16|NA|TRBV7-2|TRBJ1-6
CASSPPPTEYNSPLHF
TGTGCCAGCAGCCCCCCTCCGACAGAATATAATTCACCCCTCCACTTT
>NA|19|NA|TRBV10-3|TRBJ2-7
CAISESSYRDRRREYEQYF
TGTGCCATCAGTGAGTCTTCTTACCGGGACAGACGTCGGGAGTACGAGCAGTACTTC
>NA|13|TRBD1|TRBV5-6|TRBJ2-5
CASSLRTGRTQYF
TGTGCCAGCAGCTTGCGGACAGGCCGGACCCAGTACTTC
>NA|15|TRBD2|TRBV7-2|TRBJ2-1
CASSPLAGVYNEQFF
TGTGCCAGCAGCCCCCTAGCGGGGGTGTACAATGAGCAGTTCTTC
>NA|14|NA|TRBV9|TRBJ1-5
CASSVGAGDQPQHF
TGTGCCAGCAGCGTAGGGGCGGGAGATCAGCCCCAGCATTTT
>NA|14|TRBD1|TRBV19|TRBJ2-7
CASSTGGSSYEQYF
TGTGCCAGTAGTACAGGGGGCTCCTCCTACGAGCAGTACTTC
>few|19|NA|TRBV18|TRBJ2-6
CASSPLGGKGVAGANVLTF
TGTGCCAGCTCACCGTTGGGAGGTAAAGGGGTAGCAGGGGCCAACGTCCTGACTTTC
>NA|15|NA|TRBV6-5|TRBJ2-2
CASSYSRGNTGELFF
TGTGCCAGCAGTTACTCCCGCGGGAACACCGGGGAGCTGTTTTTT
>NA|13|NA|TRBV6-5|TRBJ2-3
CASSSDYSDTQYF
TGTGCCAGCAGTTCAGACTACTCAGATACGCAGTATTTT
>NA|15|NA|TRBV7-2|TRBJ1-3
CASSLAGNFLDTIYF
TGTGCCAGCAGCTTAGCCGGAAATTTCCTAGACACCATATATTTT
>NA|17|NA|TRBV4-1|TRBJ2-3
CASSHPRAGSSTDTQYF
TGCGCCAGCAGCCACCCCCGAGCGGGTTCTAGCACAGATACGCAGTATTTT
>NA|17|TRBD2|TRBV10-3|TRBJ2-7
CAISDRSSGGVTYEQYF
TGTGCCATCAGTGATAGGTCTAGCGGGGGGGTCACCTACGAGCAGTACTTC
>NA|14|NA|TRBV5-1|TRBJ1-5
CASSPGAGNQPQHF
TGCGCCAGCAGCCCCGGAGCGGGCAATCAGCCCCAGCATTTT
>NA|16|TRBD2|TRBV5-1|TRBJ2-1
CASSSQVLAGGSEQFF
TGCGCCAGCAGCAGTCAGGTTTTAGCGGGGGGGAGTGAGCAGTTCTTC
>medium-sized|19|TRBD2|TRBV4-2|TRBJ2-3
CASSQDRTSGGGSTDTQYF
TGTGCCAGCAGCCAAGATCGGACTAGCGGGGGGGGGAGCACAGATACGCAGTATTTT
>NA|16|NA|TRBV4-1|TRBJ1-1
CASSLLAPSTNTEAFF
TGCGCCAGCAGCCTACTTGCTCCAAGCACGAACACTGAAGCTTTCTTT
>NA|14|TRBD1|TRBV10-3|TRBJ1-2
CAISETGTDYGYTF
TGTGCCATCAGTGAGACCGGGACAGACTATGGCTACACCTTC
>NA|15|NA|TRBV3-1/TRBV3-2|TRBJ1-2
CASSQGHRTPHGYTF
TGTGCCAGCAGCCAAGGACACAGGACCCCGCATGGCTACACCTTC
>NA|12|TRBD2|TRBV30|TRBJ2-1
CAWSVAGGEQFF
TGTGCCTGGAGTGTCGCGGGGGGTGAGCAGTTCTTC
>once|13|TRBD1|TRBV10-1|TRBJ1-4
CARDRDSNEKLFF
TGCGCACGCGACCGGGACAGTAATGAAAAACTGTTTTTT
>NA|18|TRBD2|TRBV9|TRBJ2-3
CASSVEALAGVITDTQYF
TGTGCCAGCAGCGTAGAGGCCCTCGCGGGGGTGATTACAGATACGCAGTATTTT
>NA|19|TRBD1|TRBV24-1|TRBJ2-6
CATSERGLLFPSGANVLTF
TGTGCCACCAGTGAAAGGGGGCTTCTCTTCCCTTCTGGGGCCAACGTCCTGACTTTC
>NA|16|TRBD2|TRBV7-3|TRBJ2-7
CASSLSGGTPSYEQYF
TGTGCCAGCAGCTTAAGCGGGGGGACGCCGTCCTACGAGCAGTACTTC
>NA|14|TRBD1|TRBV18|TRBJ2-7
CASSPDRGLEEQYF
TGTGCCAGCTCACCGGACAGGGGGTTGGAAGAGCAGTACTTC
>NA|13|NA|TRBV5-1|TRBJ1-1
CASTLTDHTEAFF
TGCGCCAGCACCTTGACAGACCACACTGAAGCTTTCTTT
>NA|14|TRBD1|TRBV5-1|TRBJ1-1
CASSSQGVDTEAFF
TGCGCCAGCAGCTCACAGGGGGTAGACACTGAAGCTTTCTTT
>NA|14|NA|TRBV7-2|TRBJ1-1
CASSLGAGNTEAFF
TGTGCCAGCAGCTTAGGCGCGGGGAACACTGAAGCTTTCTTT
>NA|18|NA|TRBV10-3|TRBJ1-3
CAISESWGQESSGNTIYF
TGTGCCATCAGTGAGTCTTGGGGGCAGGAGAGCTCTGGAAACACCATATATTTT
>NA|13|NA|TRBV5-1|TRBJ1-1
CASSLFAGTEAFF
TGCGCCAGCAGCTTGTTTGCGGGCACTGAAGCTTTCTTT
>NA|12|TRBD1|TRBV9|TRBJ1-2
CASSRTGDGYTF
TGTGCCAGCAGCAGGACAGGGGATGGCTACACCTTC
>NA|10|NA|TRBV29-1|TRBJ1-1
CSAQVTEAFF
TGCAGCGCCCAGGTTACTGAAGCTTTCTTT
>once|14|TRBD1|TRBV24-1|TRBJ1-2
CATSDPGTGEGYTF
TGTGCCACCAGTGATCCTGGGACAGGGGAAGGCTACACCTTC
>NA|14|NA|TRBV28|TRBJ2-2
CASSSDRTTGELFF
TGTGCCAGCAGTTCTGACAGGACCACCGGGGAGCTGTTTTTT
>NA|14|TRBD1|TRBV28|TRBJ1-4
CASSPRGLGEKLFF
TGTGCCAGCAGTCCCAGGGGGCTTGGTGAAAAACTGTTTTTT
>NA|15|NA|TRBV24-1|TRBJ1-5
CATSAGGLGNQPQHF
TGTGCCACCTCCGCCGGCGGTTTGGGCAATCAGCCCCAGCATTTT
>once|16|TRBD2|TRBV24-1|TRBJ2-3
CATSDRLAGTLDTQYF
TGTGCCACCAGTGATCGCCTAGCGGGGACATTAGATACGCAGTATTTT
>NA|14|NA|TRBV7-9|TRBJ2-5
CASSKTTRGVTQYF
TGTGCCAGCAGTAAAACAACACGGGGAGTGACCCAGTACTTC
>NA|15|NA|TRBV9|TRBJ1-2
CASSPQPGLNYGYTF
TGTGCCAGCAGCCCACAGCCGGGACTTAACTATGGCTACACCTTC
>NA|14|NA|TRBV7-3|TRBJ2-5
CASSLTHGGETQYF
TGTGCCAGCAGCTTAACCCACGGAGGGGAGACCCAGTACTTC